This T cell receptor beta chain is from a study of T cell changes during pregnancy in multiple sclerosis. Trimming shortened V by 3 bases and J by 2 bases, and 12 bases separated the two germline ends. CDR1 and CDR2 from the germline V gene are SGHAT and FQNNGV. The CDR3 consists of 15 residues. Sequencing used immunoSEQ multiplex PCR; TCRdb keeps in-frame clones, though not all of them. The data show 79,000 or so clones, with more than 85% seen just once and 1.5% to 2% held by the top ten. This chain joins TRBV11-2 and TRBJ2-3; D is possibly TRBD1 (5 bases). The sample here was peripheral blood, taken in the first trimester of pregnancy. The TCR was taken from a female donor in good health, enrolled as a control in a pregnancy study. The CDR3 here is CASSFNGAHTDTQYF. Written as DNA, the CDR3 is TGTGCCAGCAGCTTTAATGGGGCCCACACAGATACGCAGTATTTT.